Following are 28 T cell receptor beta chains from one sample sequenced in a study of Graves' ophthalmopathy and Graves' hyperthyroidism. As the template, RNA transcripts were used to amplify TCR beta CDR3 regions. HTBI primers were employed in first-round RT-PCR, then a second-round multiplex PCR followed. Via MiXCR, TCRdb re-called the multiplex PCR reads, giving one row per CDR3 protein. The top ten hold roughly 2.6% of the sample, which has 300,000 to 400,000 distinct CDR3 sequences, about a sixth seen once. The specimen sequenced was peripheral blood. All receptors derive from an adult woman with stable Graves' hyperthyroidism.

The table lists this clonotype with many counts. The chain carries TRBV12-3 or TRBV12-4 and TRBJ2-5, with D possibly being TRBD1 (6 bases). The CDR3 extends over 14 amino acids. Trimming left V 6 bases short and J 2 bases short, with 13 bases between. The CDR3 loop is CASRAGTLQETQYF. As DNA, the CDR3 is TGTGCCAGCAGGGCCGGGACACTTCAAGAGACCCAGTACTTC.

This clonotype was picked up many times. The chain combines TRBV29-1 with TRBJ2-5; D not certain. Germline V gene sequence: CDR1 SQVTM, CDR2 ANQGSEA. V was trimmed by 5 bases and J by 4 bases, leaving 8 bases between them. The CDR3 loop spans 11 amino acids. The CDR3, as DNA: TGCAGCGTTCAGTTCGGAGAGACCCAGTACTTC. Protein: CSVQFGETQYF.

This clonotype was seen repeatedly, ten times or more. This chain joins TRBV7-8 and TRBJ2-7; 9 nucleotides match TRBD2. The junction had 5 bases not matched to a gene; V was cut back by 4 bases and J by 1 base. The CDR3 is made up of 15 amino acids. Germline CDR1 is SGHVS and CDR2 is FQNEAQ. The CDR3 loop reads CASSYGTSRSYEQYF. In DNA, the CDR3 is TGTGCCAGCAGCTACGGGACTAGCAGGTCCTACGAGCAGTACTTC.

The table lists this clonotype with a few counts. The CDR3 DNA reads TGCGCCAGCAGCTTGGATGGGGGCGCTCCCTACGAGCAGTACTTC. Amino acid sequence: CASSLDGGAPYEQYF. V is TRBV5-1 and J is TRBJ2-7; D is perhaps TRBD1 (6 bases). This CDR3 is 15 amino acids long. Trimming removed 0 bases at V and 2 bases at J, with 12 bases between. CDR1 is SGHRS, CDR2 YFSETQ, per germline.

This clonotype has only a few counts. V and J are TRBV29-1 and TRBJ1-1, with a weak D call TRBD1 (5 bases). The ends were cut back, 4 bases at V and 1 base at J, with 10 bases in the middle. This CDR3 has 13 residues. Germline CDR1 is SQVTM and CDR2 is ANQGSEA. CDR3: CSVGIGGNTEAFF. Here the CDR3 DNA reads TGCAGCGTTGGAATTGGGGGGAACACTGAAGCTTTCTTT. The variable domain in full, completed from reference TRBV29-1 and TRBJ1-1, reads SAVISQKPSRDICQRGTSLTIQCQVDSQVTMMFWYRQQPGQSLTLIATANQGSEATYESGFVIDKFPISRPNLTFSTLTVSNMSPEDSSIYLCSVGIGGNTEAFFGQGTRLTVV.

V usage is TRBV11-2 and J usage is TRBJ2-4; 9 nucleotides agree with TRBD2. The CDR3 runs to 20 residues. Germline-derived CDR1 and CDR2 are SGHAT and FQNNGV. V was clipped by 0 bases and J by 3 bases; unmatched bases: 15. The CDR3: CASSLDLSGSFRMVKNIQYF. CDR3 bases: TGTGCCAGCAGCTTAGATCTTAGCGGGAGCTTCAGGATGGTCAAAAACATTCAGTACTTC.

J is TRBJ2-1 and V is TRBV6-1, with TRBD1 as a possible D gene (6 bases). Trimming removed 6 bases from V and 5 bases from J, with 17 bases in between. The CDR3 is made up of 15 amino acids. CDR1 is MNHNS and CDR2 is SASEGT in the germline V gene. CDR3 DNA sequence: TGTGCCAGCAGCGGACAGCCGAAAACAAACAATGAGCAGTTCTTC. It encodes CASSGQPKTNNEQFF.

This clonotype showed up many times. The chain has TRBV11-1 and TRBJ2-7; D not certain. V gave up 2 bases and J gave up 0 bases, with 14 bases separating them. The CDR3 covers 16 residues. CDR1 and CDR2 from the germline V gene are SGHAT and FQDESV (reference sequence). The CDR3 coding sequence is TGTGCCAGCAGCTTATGGACGGATACAAGCTCCTACGAGCAGTACTTC. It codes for CASSLWTDTSSYEQYF.

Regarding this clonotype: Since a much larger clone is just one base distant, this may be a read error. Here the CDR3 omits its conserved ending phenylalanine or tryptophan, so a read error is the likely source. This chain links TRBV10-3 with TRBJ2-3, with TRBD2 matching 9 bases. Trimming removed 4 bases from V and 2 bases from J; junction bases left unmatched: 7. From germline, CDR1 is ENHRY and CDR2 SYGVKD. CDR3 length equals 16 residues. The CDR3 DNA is TGTGCCATCAGTGGAACCGGGACTAGCTACACAGATACGCAGTATCTT. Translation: CAISGTGTSYTDTQYL.

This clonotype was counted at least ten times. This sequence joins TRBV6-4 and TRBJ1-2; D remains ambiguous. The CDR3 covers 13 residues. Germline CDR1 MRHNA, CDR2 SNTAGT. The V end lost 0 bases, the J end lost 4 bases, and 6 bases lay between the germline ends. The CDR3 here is CASSDSEFYGYTF. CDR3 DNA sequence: TGTGCCAGCAGTGACTCGGAATTCTATGGCTACACCTTC.

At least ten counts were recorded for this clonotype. In DNA, the CDR3 is TGTGCCAGCAGTTTAGGGTGGAGCTCCTACGAGCAGTACTTC. This sequence encodes CASSLGWSSYEQYF. J is TRBJ2-7 and V is TRBV28; D gene ambiguous. Trimming pared 2 bases from V and 0 bases from J, leaving 8 bases between. This CDR3 contains 14 residues. The V gene's germline CDR1 is MDHEN and CDR2 SYDVKM.

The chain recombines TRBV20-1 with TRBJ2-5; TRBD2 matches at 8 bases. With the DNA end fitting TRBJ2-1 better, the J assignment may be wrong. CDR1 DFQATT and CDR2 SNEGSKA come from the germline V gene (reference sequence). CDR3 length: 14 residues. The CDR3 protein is CSGGPSGYEGTQFF. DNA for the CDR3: TGCAGTGGGGGCCCTAGCGGGTATGAGGGGACGCAGTTCTTC.

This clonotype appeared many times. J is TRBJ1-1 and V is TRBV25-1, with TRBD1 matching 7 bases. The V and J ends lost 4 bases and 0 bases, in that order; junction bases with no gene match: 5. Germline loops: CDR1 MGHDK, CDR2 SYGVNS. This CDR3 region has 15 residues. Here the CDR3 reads CASSVGGTVNTEAFF. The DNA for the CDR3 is TGTGCCAGCAGTGTAGGCGGGACAGTGAACACTGAAGCTTTCTTT.

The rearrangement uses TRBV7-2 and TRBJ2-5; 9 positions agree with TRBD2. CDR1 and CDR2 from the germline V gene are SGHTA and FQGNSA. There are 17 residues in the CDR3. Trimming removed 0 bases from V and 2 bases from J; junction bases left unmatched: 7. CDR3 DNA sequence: TGTGCCAGCAGCTTAGCGGTAGCGGGGGCCGAACAAGAGACCCAGTACTTC. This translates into CASSLAVAGAEQETQYF.

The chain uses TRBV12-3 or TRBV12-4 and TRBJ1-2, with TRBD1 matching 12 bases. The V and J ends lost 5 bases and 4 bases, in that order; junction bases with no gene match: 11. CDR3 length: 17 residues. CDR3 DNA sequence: TGTGCCAGCAGTGAGCAAGGGACAGGGGGCGCGGGCTATGGCTACACCTTC. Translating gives CASSEQGTGGAGYGYTF.

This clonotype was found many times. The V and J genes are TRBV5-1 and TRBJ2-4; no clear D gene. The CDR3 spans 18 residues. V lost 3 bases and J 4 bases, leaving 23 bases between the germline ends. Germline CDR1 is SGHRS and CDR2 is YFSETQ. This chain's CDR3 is CASSSHLEATDGKNIQYF. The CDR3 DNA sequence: TGCGCCAGCAGCTCGCACCTTGAAGCTACGGACGGGAAAAACATTCAGTACTTC. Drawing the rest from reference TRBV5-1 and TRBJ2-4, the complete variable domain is KAGVTQTPRYLIKTRGQQVTLSCSPISGHRSVSWYQQTPGQGLQFLFEYFSETQRNKGNFPGRFSGRQFSNSRSEMNVSTLELGDSALYLCASSSHLEATDGKNIQYFGAGTRLSVL.

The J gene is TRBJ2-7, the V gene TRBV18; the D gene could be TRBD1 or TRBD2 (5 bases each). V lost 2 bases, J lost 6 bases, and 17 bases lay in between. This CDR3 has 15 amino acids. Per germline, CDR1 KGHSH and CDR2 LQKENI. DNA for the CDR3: TGTGCCAGCTCACCATCCGGGGCTGTATTGGGCGAGCAGTACTTC. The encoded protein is CASSPSGAVLGEQYF.

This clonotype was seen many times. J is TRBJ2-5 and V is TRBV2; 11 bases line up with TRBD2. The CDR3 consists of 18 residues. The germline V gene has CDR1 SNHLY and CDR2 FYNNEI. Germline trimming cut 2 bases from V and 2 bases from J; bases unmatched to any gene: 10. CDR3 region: CASSERLAGGSGQETQYF. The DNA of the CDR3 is TGTGCCAGCAGTGAACGCCTAGCGGGAGGATCTGGGCAAGAGACCCAGTACTTC.

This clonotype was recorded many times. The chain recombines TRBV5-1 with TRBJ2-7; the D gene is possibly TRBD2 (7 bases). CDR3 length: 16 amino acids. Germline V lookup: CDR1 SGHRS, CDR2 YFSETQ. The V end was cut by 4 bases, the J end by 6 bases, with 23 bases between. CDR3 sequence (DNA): TGCGCCAGCAGCGGATCCACGTTGGGGGGGCGCAGCGAGCAGTACTTC. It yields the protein CASSGSTLGGRSEQYF.

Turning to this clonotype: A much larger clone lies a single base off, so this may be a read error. The CDR3 coding sequence is TGTGCCAGCAGTTTAGCCCCAATCGCGGGAGTTATAGATGCGCAGTATTTT. Its translation is CASSLAPIAGVIDAQYF. The V and J genes are TRBV27 and TRBJ2-3; 7 bases line up with TRBD2. Germline CDR1 is MNHEY and CDR2 is SMNVEV (reference sequence). The CDR3 is 17 residues long.

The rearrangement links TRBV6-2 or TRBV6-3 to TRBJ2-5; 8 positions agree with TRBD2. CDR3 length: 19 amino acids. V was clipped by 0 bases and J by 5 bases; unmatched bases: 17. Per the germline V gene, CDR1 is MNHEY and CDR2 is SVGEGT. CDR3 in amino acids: CASSYSGGRGLAAIETQYF. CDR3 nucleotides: TGTGCCAGCAGTTACTCAGGGGGGAGAGGACTAGCAGCGATCGAGACCCAGTACTTC.

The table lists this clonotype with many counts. DNA for the CDR3: TGTGCCAGCAGTTTACCCTGGGACCCTAATTCACCCCTCCACTTT. Residues: CASSLPWDPNSPLHF. The J gene is TRBJ1-6, the V gene TRBV28; TRBD1 is a possible D gene (5 bases). Trimming stripped 2 bases from V and 6 bases from J, with 11 bases between. Germline CDR1 MDHEN, CDR2 SYDVKM. The CDR3 is 15 amino acids. Full variable domain (remainder filled in from reference TRBV28 and TRBJ1-6): DVKVTQSSRYLVKRTGEKVFLECVQDMDHENMFWYRQDPGLGLRLIYFSYDVKMKEKGDIPEGYSVSREKKERFSLILESASTNQTSMYLCASSLPWDPNSPLHFGNGTRLTVT.

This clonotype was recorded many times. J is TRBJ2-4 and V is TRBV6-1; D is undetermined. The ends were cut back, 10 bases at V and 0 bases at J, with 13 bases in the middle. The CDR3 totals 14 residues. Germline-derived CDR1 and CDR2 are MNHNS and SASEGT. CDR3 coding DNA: TGTGCCACCGTACCCGATCTAGCCAAAAACATTCAGTACTTC. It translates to CATVPDLAKNIQYF.

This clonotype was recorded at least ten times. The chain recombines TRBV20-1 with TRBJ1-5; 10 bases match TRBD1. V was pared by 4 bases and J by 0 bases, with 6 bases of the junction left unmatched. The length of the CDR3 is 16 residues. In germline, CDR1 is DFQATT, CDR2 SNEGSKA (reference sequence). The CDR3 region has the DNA TGCAGTGCTACGAGGGACAGGGGATATAGCAATCAGCCCCAGCATTTT. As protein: CSATRDRGYSNQPQHF.

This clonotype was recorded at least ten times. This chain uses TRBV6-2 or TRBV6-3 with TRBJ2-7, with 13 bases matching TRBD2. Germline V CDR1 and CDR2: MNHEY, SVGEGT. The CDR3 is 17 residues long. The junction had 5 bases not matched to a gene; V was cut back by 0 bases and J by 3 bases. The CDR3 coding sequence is TGTGCCAGCAGTTACTCGAGGACTAGCGGGAGTGTCTACGAGCAGTACTTC. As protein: CASSYSRTSGSVYEQYF.

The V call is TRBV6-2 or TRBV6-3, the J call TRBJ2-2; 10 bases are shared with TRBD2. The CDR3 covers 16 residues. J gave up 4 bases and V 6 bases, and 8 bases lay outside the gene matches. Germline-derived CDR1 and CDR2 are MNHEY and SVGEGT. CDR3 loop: CASSLTLAGGTGELFF. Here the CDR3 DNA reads TGTGCCAGCAGCTTGACCTTAGCGGGAGGCACCGGGGAGCTGTTTTTT.

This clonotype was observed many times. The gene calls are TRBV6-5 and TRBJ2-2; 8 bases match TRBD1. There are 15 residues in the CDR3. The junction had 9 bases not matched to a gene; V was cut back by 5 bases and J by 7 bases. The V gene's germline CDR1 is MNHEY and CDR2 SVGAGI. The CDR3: CASSTRGHGSGELFF. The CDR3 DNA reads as TGTGCCAGCAGTACCAGGGGGCATGGGAGCGGGGAGCTGTTTTTT.

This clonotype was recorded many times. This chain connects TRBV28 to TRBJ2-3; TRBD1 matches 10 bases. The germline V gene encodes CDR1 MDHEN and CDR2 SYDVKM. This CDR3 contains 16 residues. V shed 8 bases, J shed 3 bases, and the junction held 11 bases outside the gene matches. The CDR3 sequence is CASPPGDRGETDTQYF. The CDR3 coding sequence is TGTGCCAGCCCTCCCGGGGACAGGGGTGAAACAGATACGCAGTATTTT.